The TCR beta chain described here comes from a study of long-term antiretroviral therapy in people with HIV. Per individual, the PBMC samples numbered at least one pre-ART and at least two post-ART. The germline gives CDR1 MDHEN, CDR2 SYDVKM. The V and J ends lost 6 bases and 1 base respectively, with 10 bases between them. The CDR3 consists of 14 residues. Notes on the study in general: Blood in the study was drawn between the mid-2000s and the late 2010s, possibly under older ART regimens, which may be less effective than current ones.

A v3.0 immunoSEQ assay was performed at survey level. The method was immunoSEQ multiplex PCR; TCRdb's version includes in-frame clones alone and lacks a portion of them. The table records 11,000 to 15,000 clones, approximately 80% of them present only once. Concerning this clone itself: Its matching antigen is unknown.

The sample consisted of unsorted PBMCs, taken 0.4 years after starting antiretroviral therapy. The rearrangement joins TRBV28 to TRBJ1-5, with D possibly matching TRBD1 (5 bases). This TCR was sampled from a man under 40 with HIV. This CDR3 reads CASRGRASNQPQHF. DNA for the CDR3: TGTGCCAGCAGGGGGCGGGCGAGCAATCAGCCCCAGCATTTT.